This T cell receptor beta chain was identified in a study of pediatric ulcerative colitis. Up to 500,000 reads were sequenced per sample. The protocol was immunoSEQ multiplex PCR, while the TCRdb copy is restricted to in-frame clones and leaves out a portion. The sample yields tens of thousands of clones, roughly four fifths seen once. This CDR3 region has 12 residues. Between the trimmed V and J ends, which lost 0 bases and 8 bases, there was a span of 8 bases. Germline assignment: CDR1 SGHDN and CDR2 FVKESK. For this clone: What it binds is not known.

Rectal tissue came from one to two pinch biopsies taken at colonoscopy. Broader study findings: Compared with controls, ulcerative colitis showed greater blood-rectum clone sharing. In rectum, acute severe colitis had expanded clones and less diversity. Total lymphocyte DNA, not sorted subsets, was the template.

The TCR sequence derives from a boy aged 5-17 years with severe ulcerative colitis. Source material: gut tissue. The V gene is TRBV14, the J gene TRBJ2-7; D call uncertain. The DNA for the CDR3 is TGTGCCAGCAGCCAAGACCCACAGAAGCAGTACTTC. It translates to CASSQDPQKQYF.